This paragraph reports one T cell receptor beta chain. The antigen is unknown. The data originate from a study of shared clonotypes between healthy human individuals. How the authors handled the data: There were no quality scores in the junction-only immunoSEQ sequences, so filtering differed. Assay: immunoSEQ multiplex PCR; the TCRdb copy retains only in-frame clones and omits some. The DNA was the basis for D and trimming; V, J and clone size are from that table. The sample has about 820,000 clones, around 92% seen once; the top ten hold under 30%. Findings of the study overall: The study generally estimated greater richness for naive than memory subsets.

CDR3 length: 15 amino acids. V lost 4 bases and J lost 3; bases outside the gene matches: 4. Germline loops: CDR1 LNHNV, CDR2 YYDKDF (reference sequence). Naive CD8 cells lacked CD45RO, underwent positive selection for CCR7 and left out terminally differentiated effector memory CD45RA+ cells. Donors were healthy HIV-negative adults without recent acute infections or vaccinations. The chain combines TRBV15 with TRBJ1-4; 8 nucleotides line up with TRBD1. The sequence came from a man aged 25-40 years in good health. The sample taken for sequencing was naive CD8+ T cells sorted from blood. CDR3 DNA sequence: TGTGCCACCAGCACTAGCAGGGGGCCTAATGAAAAACTGTTTTTT. This gives the protein CATSTSRGPNEKLFF.